Following are 6 T cell receptor beta chains from one sample sequenced in a study of T cell repertoires in cytomegalovirus infection. Via MiXCR, TCRdb re-called the reads, giving one row per CDR3 protein. The table lists under 600,000 distinct CDR3 sequences, more than 15% of them singletons. The sequenced sample consisted of CD8+ T cells from PBMCs. The receptors were gathered from a human donor in good health (CMV status not recorded). Some clones in this sample may be carry-over from other donors' samples.

This clonotype was seen at least ten times. V and J are TRBV6-1 and TRBJ2-3, with D maybe TRBD1 (6 bases). V was cut by 5 bases and J by 0 bases, with 12 bases left in between. The CDR3 covers 15 residues. The germline CDR1 and CDR2 sequences are MNHNS and SASEGT. The CDR3 bases are TGTGCCAGCAGTTCCGGACAGATTAGCACAGATACGCAGTATTTT. Its translation: CASSSGQISTDTQYF.

This clonotype has a handful of counts. The J gene is TRBJ2-3, the V gene TRBV12-3 or TRBV12-4, with no clear D. V was trimmed by 3 bases and J by 0 bases, leaving 10 bases between them. CDR3 length: 15 residues. The CDR3 nucleotides read TGTGCCAGCAGTTTCTCGTATGGTAGCACAGATACGCAGTATTTT. Its protein is CASSFSYGSTDTQYF.

This clonotype was detected only a few times. The V and J genes are TRBV5-4 and TRBJ2-1; D uncertain. Germline V gives CDR1 SGHNT, CDR2 YYREEE (reference sequence). Trimming took 1 base from V and 9 from J, leaving 5 bases between them. The CDR3 is 11 residues long. CDR3 sequence (DNA): TGTGCCAGCAGCTTGCGCCTTGAGCAGTTCTTC. Amino acid sequence: CASSLRLEQFF.

CDR3 loop: CASQSKGATGELFF. DNA of the CDR3: TGTGCCAGCCAGAGCAAGGGAGCCACCGGGGAGCTGTTTTTT. The chain uses TRBV7-9 and TRBJ2-2; a weak D match, TRBD2 (5 bases). The CDR3 spans 14 residues. Germline CDR1 is SEHNR and CDR2 is FQNEAQ (reference sequence). Trimming pared 8 bases from V and 4 bases from J, leaving 14 bases between.

This clonotype came up many times. The CDR3 sequence: CASRSRGRYPDTQYF. For the CDR3, the DNA is TGTGCCAGTAGATCCCGGGGCCGCTACCCCGATACGCAGTATTTT. The V call is TRBV19, the J call TRBJ2-3; D is perhaps TRBD1 or TRBD2 (5 bases each). V was shortened by 6 bases and J by 6 bases, with 19 bases between the two germline ends. This CDR3 spans 15 amino acids. CDR1 LNHDA and CDR2 SQIVND come from the germline V gene (reference sequence). Looking up the rest from reference TRBV19 and TRBJ2-3 gives the full variable domain: DGGITQSPKYLFRKEGQNVTLSCEQNLNHDAMYWYRQDPGQGLRLIYYSQIVNDFQKGDIAEGYSVSREKKESFPLTVTSAQKNPTAFYLCASRSRGRYPDTQYFGPGTRLTVL.

This clonotype was recorded at least ten times. V gene TRBV6-1 combines with J gene TRBJ2-7; D is perhaps TRBD2 (5 bases). The CDR3 has 16 amino acids. V lost 6 bases and J lost 1, with 19 bases in between. Per germline, CDR1 MNHNS and CDR2 SASEGT. This CDR3 is CASRLTRRVSSYEQYF. DNA for the CDR3: TGTGCCAGCAGGTTAACTAGGCGGGTCTCTTCCTACGAGCAGTACTTC.